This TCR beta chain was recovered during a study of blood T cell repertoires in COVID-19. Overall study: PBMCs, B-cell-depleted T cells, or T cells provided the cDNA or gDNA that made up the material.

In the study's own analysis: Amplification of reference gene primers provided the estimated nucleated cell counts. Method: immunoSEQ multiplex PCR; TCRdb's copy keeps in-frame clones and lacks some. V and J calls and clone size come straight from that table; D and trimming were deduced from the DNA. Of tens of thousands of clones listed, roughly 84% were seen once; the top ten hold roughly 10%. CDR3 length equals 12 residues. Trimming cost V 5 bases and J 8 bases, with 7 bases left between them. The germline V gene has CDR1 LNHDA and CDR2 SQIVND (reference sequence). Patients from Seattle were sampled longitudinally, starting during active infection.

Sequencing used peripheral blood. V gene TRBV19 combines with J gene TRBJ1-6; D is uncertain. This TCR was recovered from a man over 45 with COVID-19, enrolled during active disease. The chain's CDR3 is CASSSSDSPLHF. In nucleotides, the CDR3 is TGTGCCAGTAGTTCGTCAGATTCACCCCTCCACTTT.